This record covers a single T cell receptor (beta chain). The entry originates in a study of blood T cell repertoires in COVID-19. The protocol was immunoSEQ multiplex PCR, while the TCRdb copy is restricted to in-frame clones and leaves out a portion. The sample holds about 120,000 clones; 81% are singletons and the top ten take approximately 18%. V was pared by 6 bases and J by 4 bases, with 6 bases of the junction left unmatched. The germline CDR1 and CDR2 sequences are MDHEN and SYDVKM. This CDR3 region has 14 residues. The chain is built from TRBV28 and TRBJ1-2; 9 bases map to TRBD1. The material sequenced was peripheral blood. The source of this sequence is a man aged 25 to 40 with COVID-19, enrolled during active disease. The CDR3: CASRPTGGSYGYTF. Here the CDR3 DNA reads TGTGCCAGCAGGCCAACAGGGGGCAGCTATGGCTACACCTTC.